The present T cell receptor beta chain was sequenced within a study of cytomegalovirus exposure and HLA in healthy donors. Notes on the study in general: With high specificity and sensitivity, the classifier reportedly diagnosed cytomegalovirus status.

13 Jbeta primers and 60 Vbeta primers were used for the PCR. The repertoire was sequenced with immunoSEQ multiplex PCR; TCRdb's copy has only in-frame clones and lacks some. The sample consists of 180,000 or so clones, under 90% of them appearing once. The CDR3 is 14 amino acids. The germline V gene has CDR1 MNHEY and CDR2 SVGAGI. Trimming pared 0 bases from V and 3 bases from J, leaving 9 bases between. This clone came up a few times. Its antigen is still unknown. Input material: PBMCs. The gene calls are TRBV6-5 and TRBJ2-7; the D is unclear. The receptor was derived from a boy between 2 and 10 years old in good health and CMV-seronegative. CDR3 bases: TGTGCCAGCAGTTACTCGAGCCGTCACTACGAGCAGTACTTC. Protein product: CASSYSSRHYEQYF.